Listed below are T cell receptor beta chains from one sample, sequenced in a study of blood T cell repertoires in COVID-19. Only in-frame clones appear in the TCRdb table, and some are missing; sequencing was by immunoSEQ multiplex PCR. The sample carries hundreds of thousands of clones, around 90% recorded once. Sequencing was done on a sample of PBMCs or T cells enriched from blood (not recorded which). These receptors came from a woman aged 40 to 55 with acute COVID-19. CDR3s include the opening cysteine and the closing phenylalanine or tryptophan. Each record gives: CDR3 length, V gene, J gene, clone size, D gene, CDR3 protein, CDR3 DNA. The D gene is left open where the match is weak. Clone size is given for some rows only: seen once, a few or many times, or a class if the clone is expanded.

15,TRBV5-4,TRBJ1-3,.,TRBD1,CASSLQGNSGNTIYF,TGTGCCAGCAGCTTACAGGGGAACTCTGGAAACACCATATATTTT
18,TRBV18,TRBJ1-6,.,TRBD1,CASSPTGSAGQPNSPLHF,TGTGCCAGCTCACCCACAGGGTCGGCGGGACAGCCTAATTCACCCCTCCACTTT
15,TRBV6-6,TRBJ1-5,.,.,CASSPQGTVGQPQHF,TGTGCCAGCAGCCCCCAGGGGACGGTCGGTCAGCCCCAGCATTTT
12,TRBV7-9,TRBJ2-7,.,.,CASSLALREQYF,TGTGCCAGCAGCTTAGCCCTCCGGGAGCAGTACTTC
15,TRBV5-1,TRBJ2-5,.,TRBD2,CASSGDGRPQETQYF,TGCGCCAGCAGCGGAGACGGGAGGCCTCAAGAGACCCAGTACTTC
14,TRBV30,TRBJ1-1,.,.,CAWSKQNLNTEAFF,TGTGCCTGGAGTAAACAGAATCTGAACACTGAAGCTTTCTTT
13,TRBV11-2,TRBJ2-7,.,.,CASSFRGTYEQYF,TGTGCCAGCAGCTTTAGGGGGACCTACGAGCAGTACTTC
13,TRBV29-1,TRBJ2-2,.,.,CSVKGQNTGELFF,TGCAGCGTTAAGGGACAGAACACCGGGGAGCTGTTTTTT
15,TRBV3-1/TRBV3-2,TRBJ2-2,.,.,CASSQVEGPIGELFF,TGTGCCAGCAGCCAAGTGGAGGGGCCGATCGGGGAGCTGTTTTTT
14,TRBV7-9,TRBJ2-5,once,.,CASSVRDSQETQYF,TGTGCCAGCAGCGTCCGGGACTCCCAAGAGACCCAGTACTTC
13,TRBV19,TRBJ1-5,once,TRBD1,CASSGTGNQPQHF,TGTGCCAGTAGTGGGACAGGCAATCAGCCCCAGCATTTT
12,TRBV29-1,TRBJ1-1,.,TRBD1,CSVDRDEGKAFF,TGCAGCGTAGACAGGGATGAAGGAAAAGCTTTCTTT